This T cell receptor beta chain comes out of a study of identical twins. Trimming at V came to 3 bases and at J to 0 bases, leaving 5 bases not matched to a gene. Germline lookup yields CDR1 DFQATT and CDR2 SNEGSKA (reference sequence). CDR3 size: 15 residues. Carrying unique molecular identifiers, the cDNA also gained a universal primer site through template switching. TCRdb reprocessed the 5' RACE reads with MiXCR, giving one entry per CDR3 protein. The table includes 420,000 or so distinct CDR3 sequences, around 18% detected once. This clonotype was picked up a small number of times. Its antigen is currently unknown. Study outcomes and limitations: Possibly, invariant MAIT and iNKT cells partly confounded zero-insertion analyses. In monozygotic twins, models underestimated the sharing of out-of-frame TCR alpha.

Sequenced: naive T cells sorted from blood. This TCR derives from a man aged 45-65 years in good health. The V and J genes are TRBV20-1 and TRBJ2-7; 10 bases fit TRBD1. CDR3: CSASEGTGVSYEQYF. The CDR3 nucleotides read TGCAGTGCTAGCGAGGGGACAGGGGTCTCCTACGAGCAGTACTTC.